The source of this T cell receptor beta chain is a study of CD8+ T cells in alopecia areata (dated by TCRdb to about 2018). Regarding the research as a whole: Treated patients were enrolled in an open-label pilot trial of oral tofacitinib at 5 to 10 mg twice daily for moderate-to-severe alopecia areata. The RNA source kit depended on sample type: the PAXgene miRNA kit for fixed scalp, the miRNeasy kit for PBMCs, and the RNeasy kit for mouse skin. Scalp clonality was compared among normal scalp (n=4), patchy alopecia areata scalp (n=8), and alopecia totalis/universalis scalp (n=8). TCRbeta CDR3 regions were amplified by immunoSEQ multiplex PCR using 35 Vbeta forward and 13 Jbeta reverse primers. Tofacitinib was given for 6 to 18 months, followed by 6 months of follow-up off drug to assess delayed response and recurrence. High-throughput TCRbeta sequencing was used to examine T cell clonal expansion in alopecia areata in both the C3H/HeJ mouse model and human patients. Tofacitinib-treated patients had biopsies at baseline and at 4 and 24 weeks of treatment, with a later scalp biopsy in several patients. In humans, TCRbeta sequencing was performed on scalp tissue and on sorted CD4+ and CD8+ peripheral blood T cells from healthy controls and from patients with patchy or totalis/universalis alopecia areata.

The time point tag for this specimen amounts to: baseline before oral tofacitinib. Lesional scalp punch biopsies and peripheral blood were collected from alopecia areata patients. After PBMCs were isolated by density centrifugation and stained for CD3, CD4 and CD8, a FACSAria was used to sort CD4+ and CD8+ T cells. V lost 3 bases and J lost 1 base; the stretch between them is 12 bases long. CDR3 length: 15 amino acids, cysteine to phenylalanine. Only the CDR3 DNA is retained, 45 bases long and in frame from the first base. Based on the germline V gene, the CDR1 and CDR2 sequences are KGHSH and LQKENI. Libraries were prepared through the immunoSEQ multiplex PCR assay. For TCR sequencing, RNA was extracted from every sample and reverse transcribed into cDNA to serve as template. SuperScript III was used for first-strand cDNA synthesis, primed with a 2:1 mix of oligo-dT and random hexamers. Amplification bias was assessed with a synthetic immune receptor repertoire, and residual bias was removed computationally. Turning to the authors' computational methods: Raw reads were preprocessed for error removal, and CDR3 was defined according to IMGT conventions as running from the conserved cysteine to phenylalanine. Clonality was computed by normalizing Shannon entropy by log2 of the number of productive unique TCRs and subtracting the result from 1. Whether scalp clones were CD4 or CD8 was inferred by matching scalp TCRbeta sequences against CD4 and CD8 repertoires sorted from blood. TCRdb's version of the immuneACCESS table is confined to in-frame rearrangements and falls short of the full clone set. An unresolved V gene accounts for under half of the shortfall where checked; the remainder is of unknown origin. Clone size and V and J calls were adopted from that table, with D and trimming inferred from the DNA. The table for this sample lists about 150,000 clones; 75% to 90% of them were counted only once. The ten largest account for about 16% of the sample.

The research as a whole found: Shared TCR sequences between patients were less evident than in mice, which may be partly attributable to HLA diversity in the patient population. Lesional scalp, especially in alopecia totalis/universalis, showed higher clonality and more expanded CD8+ clones than normal scalp, suggesting antigenic drive. Unlike mouse skin, which is dominated by gammadelta T cells, normal human skin has resident alphabeta T cells that are also sequenced, and this complicates analysis of the scalp TCR repertoire.

This clone was observed a handful of times. What this receptor recognizes is not known. Per-base quality was not reported, and no clone a single base away is much larger than it. Source: CD8+ T cells sorted from blood, taken at week 0. Here the chain combines TRBV18 and TRBJ1-1, with the D gene call left open. The sequence derives from a human donor with alopecia areata. The DNA reads as follows: TGTGCCAGCTCACCGGGGATAAGGACGAACACTGAAGCTTTCTTT. Translated, it gives CASSPGIRTNTEAFF. Reference TRBV18 and TRBJ1-1 genes cover what lies past the CDR3, so the full variable domain is NAGVMQNPRHLVRRRGQEARLRCSPMKGHSHVYWYRQLPEEGLKFMVYLQKENIIDESGMPKERFSAEFPKEGPSILRIQQVVRGDSAAYFCASSPGIRTNTEAFFGQGTRLTVV.